This TCR beta chain was captured by sequencing in a study of T cells in Graves' hyperthyroidism and ophthalmopathy (dated by TCRdb to about 2019). Study-wide context: A discovery cohort of about a hundred patients, roughly 40 with Graves' ophthalmopathy and about 58 with stable Graves' hyperthyroidism, was used to find distinguishing TCR V-J signatures. Following sampling, methimazole starting at 30 mg daily was given to hyperthyroidism patients, and high-dose intravenous methylprednisolone was given to ophthalmopathy patients. Thyroid tissue and blood T-cell repertoires from about six Graves' hyperthyroidism patients were also compared in the study. For training and testing, the 80 to 100 patients in the discovery cohort were randomly divided in a 7:3 ratio. According to the paper, TCR Vbeta CDR3 sequencing was carried out on approximately 140 peripheral blood samples, which came from 40 to 45 ophthalmopathy, 75 to 80 hyperthyroidism and about 17 progressor patients. An independent validation cohort of around 19 hyperthyroidism patients and about 15 patients who later progressed to ophthalmopathy tested prospective prediction of ophthalmopathy. What the research found in general, with its limitations: Ophthalmopathy was separated from stable hyperthyroidism by a 13 V-J signature model, with about 88% sensitivity and approximately 81% specificity obtained in cross-validation and 80%/75% obtained in testing. Most expanded thyroid clonotypes (frequency above 0.001) were also found in blood, which suggests that blood repertoires may mirror thyroid immune responses. Sample size was not statistically predetermined, and investigators were not blinded to group allocation. In validation, progression to ophthalmopathy was predicted by the model with around 71% sensitivity and around 75% specificity, a median of about 6.4 months before onset.

The TCR beta CDR3 regions were amplified from RNA transcripts. For the first round of RT-PCR on the TCR CDR3, the HTBI primer set was used together with the Qiagen OneStep RT-PCR kit. A second multiplex PCR round built the libraries, followed by size selection and purification. Paired-end sequencing of the libraries was performed with 100 bp reads on an Illumina HiSeq2000. In the original analysis: Raw data were processed with SOAPnuke, discarding reads with adapters, uncalled bases, mean Phred below 15, or no exact constant-primer or identifier match. COPE v1.2.5 was used to merge the high-quality paired reads, and each unique nucleotide sequence was defined as a clonotype. MiTCR v1.1 was used to align clonotypes to the IMGT TRBV, TRBD and TRBJ reference segments. Only V-J combinations with frequency above 0.0001, covering 99% to 99.2% of repertoires, were analysed. A TCS score was defined as the ratio between F50 (clonal expansion) and ExV (chaos), using BLOSUM62-based TCRdist between CDR3 peptides within each V-J. Welch's t-statistics and random forest reduced around 550 V-J features to roughly 13, which were used in a naive Bayes classifier (R e1071). Thyroid-blood repertoire similarity was quantified with the Morisita-Horn index. TCRdb itself trimmed the public reads at Q25 with fastp, ran MiXCR and retained productive beta chains. Entries that share a CDR3 protein sequence are merged under the most common genes and DNA. The V and J calls come from TCRdb's annotation, not from the publication. The sample table contains 75,000 to 100,000 distinct CDR3 sequences; only one count was recorded for roughly 40% of them. Of the sample, roughly a tenth is held by the ten largest clones.

Compared with germline, V lacks 10 bases and J lacks 0 bases; bases without a gene match: 5. The germline V gene (reference sequence) yields SEHNR for CDR1 and FQNEAQ for CDR2. From the cysteine up to the phenylalanine, the CDR3 has a length of 14 residues. The DNA shown is the 42-base CDR3, in frame from base 1. A patient counted as having stable Graves' hyperthyroidism if no progression to ophthalmopathy occurred over 18 months of follow-up. Hyperthyroidism patients were aged 18 to 65 years and newly diagnosed, with disease duration of less than 2 months. Exclusion was applied to patients with uncontrolled infections, other autoimmune diseases, pregnancy or lactation. Diagnoses were established on the basis of clinical symptoms, serum thyroxine and TRAb, thyroid ultrasound, and orbital computed tomography. Total RNA was extracted using Trizol reagent, and RNA quality was assessed on an Agilent 2100 Bioanalyzer.

This clonotype was detected once. What antigen it recognizes has not been identified. Per-nucleotide qualities are absent, and no much larger clonotype sits a single base away. One read alone is weak evidence. The chain employs TRBV7-9 and TRBJ2-2, with TRBD1 identical over 7 junction bases. The TCR was taken from a woman aged 25-40 years with Graves' hyperthyroidism. Sequencing input: peripheral blood or thyroid tissue (not recorded which). The sequenced DNA: TGTGCCACCCCGGGACAGACGAACACCGGGGAGCTGTTTTTT. It codes for CATPGQTNTGELFF.